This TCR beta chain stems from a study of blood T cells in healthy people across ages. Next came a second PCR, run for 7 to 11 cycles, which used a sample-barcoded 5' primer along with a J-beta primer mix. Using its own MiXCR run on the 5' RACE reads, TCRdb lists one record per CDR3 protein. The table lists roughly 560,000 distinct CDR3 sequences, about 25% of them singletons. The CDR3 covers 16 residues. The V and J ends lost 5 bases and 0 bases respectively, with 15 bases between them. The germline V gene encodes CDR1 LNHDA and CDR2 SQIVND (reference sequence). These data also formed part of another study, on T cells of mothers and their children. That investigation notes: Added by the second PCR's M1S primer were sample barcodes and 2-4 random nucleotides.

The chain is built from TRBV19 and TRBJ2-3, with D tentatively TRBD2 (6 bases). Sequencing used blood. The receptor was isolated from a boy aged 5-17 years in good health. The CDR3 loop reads CASSPPHGRSTDTQYF. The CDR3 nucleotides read TGTGCCAGTAGTCCCCCGCATGGGAGGAGCACAGATACGCAGTATTTT.